This T cell receptor beta chain originates from a study of type 1 and type 2 diabetes patients. Whole-study context: CD4+ or CD8+ T cells were positively selected from PBMCs with microbeads.

Genomic DNA was the PCR template. Amplification of the beta chain CDR3 used 30 forward and 13 reverse multiplex primers. One entry per CDR3 protein results from TCRdb running MiXCR on the multiplex PCR reads. Of 250,000 or so distinct CDR3 sequences in the sample, around 47% were seen once. Germline CDR1 SGHVS, CDR2 FQNEAQ. V dropped 6 bases and J dropped 3; count of bases not matched to a gene: 11. The CDR3 extends over 16 amino acids. The genes are TRBV7-8 and TRBJ2-7, with 10 nucleotides matching TRBD2. The clonotype originates from a man younger than 35 with type 2 diabetes. Sequencing was carried out using peripheral blood mononuclear cells (PBMCs). The CDR3 DNA is TGTGCCAGCAGGAGACTAGCGGGCCGAACTTTCTACGAGCAGTACTTC. Its protein is CASRRLAGRTFYEQYF.